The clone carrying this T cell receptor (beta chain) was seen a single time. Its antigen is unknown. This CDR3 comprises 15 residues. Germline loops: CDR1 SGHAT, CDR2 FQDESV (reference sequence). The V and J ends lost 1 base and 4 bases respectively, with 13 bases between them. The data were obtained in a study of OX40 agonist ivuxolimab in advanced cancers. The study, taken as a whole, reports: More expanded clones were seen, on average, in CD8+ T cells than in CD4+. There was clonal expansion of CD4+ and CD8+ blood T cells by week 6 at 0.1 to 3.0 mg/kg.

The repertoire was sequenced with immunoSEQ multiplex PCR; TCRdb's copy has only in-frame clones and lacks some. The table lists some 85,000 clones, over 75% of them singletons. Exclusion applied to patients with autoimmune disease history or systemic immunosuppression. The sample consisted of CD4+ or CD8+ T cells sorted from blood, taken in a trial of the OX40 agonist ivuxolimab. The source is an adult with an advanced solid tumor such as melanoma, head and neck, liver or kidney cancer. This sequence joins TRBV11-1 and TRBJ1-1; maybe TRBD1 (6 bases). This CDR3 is CASSLGGRGSTEAFF. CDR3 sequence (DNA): TGTGCCAGCAGCTTAGGGGGGCGGGGAAGCACTGAAGCTTTCTTT.